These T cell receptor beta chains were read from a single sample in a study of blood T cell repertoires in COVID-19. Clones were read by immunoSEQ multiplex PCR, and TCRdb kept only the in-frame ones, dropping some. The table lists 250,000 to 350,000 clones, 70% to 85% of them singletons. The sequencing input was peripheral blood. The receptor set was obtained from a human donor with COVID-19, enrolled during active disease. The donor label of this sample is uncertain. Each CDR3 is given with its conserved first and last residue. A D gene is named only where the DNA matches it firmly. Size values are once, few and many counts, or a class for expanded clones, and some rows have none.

DNA: TGTGCCAGCAGTTCCCTCTACGAGCAGTACTTC; CDR3: CASSSLYEQYF; length: 11; V: TRBV12-3/TRBV12-4; size: NA; J: TRBJ2-7; D: NA
DNA: TGTGCCAGCAGTCGCAAACAGGGCTGGGTGGCTTTCTTT; CDR3: CASSRKQGWVAFF; length: 13; V: TRBV6-2/TRBV6-3; size: NA; J: TRBJ1-1; D: NA
DNA: TGTGCCAGTAGTATAGAGTTTGGGGATAGCGGTTACAATGAGCAGTTCTTC; CDR3: CASSIEFGDSGYNEQFF; length: 17; V: TRBV19; size: NA; J: TRBJ2-1; D: NA
DNA: TGTGCCAGCAGTGTTAAAGGGGGCCTCACTGAAGCTTTCTTT; CDR3: CASSVKGGLTEAFF; length: 14; V: TRBV2; size: few; J: TRBJ1-1; D: TRBD1
DNA: TGTGCCAGCAGCCAAGCTGGGGCGGAGCCACCTGGTCGTGTTACGCAGTATTTT; CDR3: CASSQAGAEPPGRVTQYF; length: 18; V: TRBV3-1/TRBV3-2; size: NA; J: TRBJ2-3; D: NA
DNA: TGTGCCAGCAGTGAACCGGGACAGGGAGACGAGCAGTACTTC; CDR3: CASSEPGQGDEQYF; length: 14; V: TRBV6-1; size: once; J: TRBJ2-7; D: TRBD1
DNA: TGTGCCAGCAGACCGGACAGGGGGTGGGCCAACGTCCTGACTTTC; CDR3: CASRPDRGWANVLTF; length: 15; V: TRBV28; size: NA; J: TRBJ2-6; D: TRBD1
DNA: TGTGCCTGGAGTTCCGGGGGGGGACTACAGCCCCAGCATTTT; CDR3: CAWSSGGGLQPQHF; length: 14; V: TRBV30; size: NA; J: TRBJ1-5; D: NA
DNA: TGTGCCAGTAGTCCCACAGGAGGGAGTGGGACTAATGAAAAACTGTTTTTT; CDR3: CASSPTGGSGTNEKLFF; length: 17; V: TRBV19; size: NA; J: TRBJ1-4; D: NA
DNA: TGTGCCAGCAGGGGCATTCAGGGGGCCTACGAGCAGTACTTC; CDR3: CASRGIQGAYEQYF; length: 14; V: TRBV27; size: NA; J: TRBJ2-7; D: TRBD1
DNA: TGTGCCAGCAGCCAAAACGGAGGGTTTGGCTACACCTTC; CDR3: CASSQNGGFGYTF; length: 13; V: TRBV14; size: once; J: TRBJ1-2; D: NA
DNA: TGCGCCAGCAGCTTGGCCGGAACAGCAACTAATGAAAAACTGTTTTTT; CDR3: CASSLAGTATNEKLFF; length: 16; V: TRBV5-1; size: NA; J: TRBJ1-4; D: NA
DNA: TGTGCCAGCAGCAGAAACACCGGGGAGCTGTTTTTT; CDR3: CASSRNTGELFF; length: 12; V: TRBV12-3/TRBV12-4; size: NA; J: TRBJ2-2; D: NA
DNA: TGTGCCAGCAGTTTTAGGGAGGGGATTAACACTGAAGCTTTCTTT; CDR3: CASSFREGINTEAFF; length: 15; V: TRBV28; size: NA; J: TRBJ1-1; D: NA
DNA: TGCGCCAGCAGCCCGGCGGCGAATGAAAAACTGTTTTTT; CDR3: CASSPAANEKLFF; length: 13; V: TRBV5-1; size: NA; J: TRBJ1-4; D: NA
DNA: TGTGCCAGCAGCCTAACCCTCCCGGGACAGGGGAATAATGAGCAGTTCTTC; CDR3: CASSLTLPGQGNNEQFF; length: 17; V: TRBV11-2; size: many; J: TRBJ2-1; D: TRBD1
DNA: TGTGCCAGCAGCTTGATAGACCTAGAAAACACCATATATTTT; CDR3: CASSLIDLENTIYF; length: 14; V: TRBV7-8; size: few; J: TRBJ1-3; D: NA
DNA: TGTGCCAGCAGCTCCCGACTAGCGGGAGATGGGACAGATACGCAGTATTTT; CDR3: CASSSRLAGDGTDTQYF; length: 17; V: TRBV7-2; size: NA; J: TRBJ2-3; D: TRBD2
DNA: TGTGCCAGCAGTTATAGGATGGGGACTAGCGCACCATGGGGGGAAGAGACCCAGTACTTC; CDR3: CASSYRMGTSAPWGEETQYF; length: 20; V: TRBV6-2/TRBV6-3; size: few; J: TRBJ2-5; D: TRBD2
DNA: TGTGCCAGCAGTTTACCTAAGGCAGGAGGTTTCTACGAGCAGTACTTC; CDR3: CASSLPKAGGFYEQYF; length: 16; V: TRBV28; size: NA; J: TRBJ2-7; D: NA
DNA: TGTGCCAGCAGCGGAAGACAGGGGAACACCGGGGAGCTGTTTTTT; CDR3: CASSGRQGNTGELFF; length: 15; V: TRBV9; size: NA; J: TRBJ2-2; D: TRBD1
DNA: TGTGCCAGCAGCTCGAGGACTAGCTCTGTGTCCTACGAGCAGTACTTC; CDR3: CASSSRTSSVSYEQYF; length: 16; V: TRBV7-2; size: NA; J: TRBJ2-7; D: TRBD2
DNA: TGTGCCAGCAGTTCGGGACAGGGGGCAGTTGGGGCCAACGTCCTGACTTTC; CDR3: CASSSGQGAVGANVLTF; length: 17; V: TRBV28; size: NA; J: TRBJ2-6; D: TRBD1
DNA: TGTGCCAGCAGCGCAGTAGGCACAGGCCGTAATGAAAAACTGTTTTTT; CDR3: CASSAVGTGRNEKLFF; length: 16; V: TRBV11-2; size: NA; J: TRBJ1-4; D: NA
DNA: TGTGCCACCAGCAGAGATCTGGGACATCAGAACACTGAAGCTTTCTTT; CDR3: CATSRDLGHQNTEAFF; length: 16; V: TRBV15; size: NA; J: TRBJ1-1; D: NA
DNA: TGCAGTGCTAGTGCGACTAGCGGGAGAACCTACGAGCAGTACTTC; CDR3: CSASATSGRTYEQYF; length: 15; V: TRBV20-1; size: NA; J: TRBJ2-7; D: TRBD2
DNA: TGTGCCAGTAGTAGCCAACAGGGGATGAACTATGGCTACACCTTC; CDR3: CASSSQQGMNYGYTF; length: 15; V: TRBV19; size: NA; J: TRBJ1-2; D: TRBD1
DNA: TGTGCCAGCAGCCAAACTGAAACACCCCTCCACTTT; CDR3: CASSQTETPLHF; length: 12; V: TRBV4-2; size: NA; J: TRBJ1-6; D: NA
DNA: TGCGCCAGCAGCTCAAGACTAGCGGGACAAGAGACCCAGTACTTC; CDR3: CASSSRLAGQETQYF; length: 15; V: TRBV5-1; size: NA; J: TRBJ2-5; D: TRBD2
DNA: TGTGCCAGCAGCCCCAGGACAGAAGAGACCCAGTACTTC; CDR3: CASSPRTEETQYF; length: 13; V: TRBV27; size: NA; J: TRBJ2-5; D: NA
DNA: TGTGCCAGCAGCCTCTCGCCGGATAGGGGGAAAAACATTCAGTACTTC; CDR3: CASSLSPDRGKNIQYF; length: 16; V: TRBV7-2; size: NA; J: TRBJ2-4; D: NA
DNA: TGTGCCAGTAGTACCCGACAGGGTCAGTATGAGCAGTTCTTC; CDR3: CASSTRQGQYEQFF; length: 14; V: TRBV19; size: NA; J: TRBJ2-1; D: TRBD1
DNA: TGTGCCAGCAGTTACCGGAGGGGAGTGAACACTGAAGCTTTCTTT; CDR3: CASSYRRGVNTEAFF; length: 15; V: TRBV28; size: NA; J: TRBJ1-1; D: NA
DNA: TGTGCCACCAGTGCAGGGAAAAGAGGTAATCAGCCCCAGCATTTT; CDR3: CATSAGKRGNQPQHF; length: 15; V: TRBV24-1; size: NA; J: TRBJ1-5; D: NA
DNA: TGTGCCAGCAGCTTAGGGCTAGCGGGCCAACCTAGCACAGATACGCAGTATTTT; CDR3: CASSLGLAGQPSTDTQYF; length: 18; V: TRBV13; size: NA; J: TRBJ2-3; D: TRBD2
DNA: TGCGCCAGCAGCCAGGTGGGTAGCGGATACAATGAGCAGTTCTTC; CDR3: CASSQVGSGYNEQFF; length: 15; V: TRBV4-3; size: NA; J: TRBJ2-1; D: NA
DNA: TGTGCCAGCAGTTTTCTCAGGGGGCCTCAGCCCCAGCATTTT; CDR3: CASSFLRGPQPQHF; length: 14; V: TRBV28; size: NA; J: TRBJ1-5; D: TRBD1
DNA: TGTGCCTGGCAGGGGGCAGTGTACTATGGCTACACCTTC; CDR3: CAWQGAVYYGYTF; length: 13; V: TRBV30; size: few; J: TRBJ1-2; D: TRBD1
DNA: TGTGCCATCAGTGACCCGGGAGATTATGGCTACACCTTC; CDR3: CAISDPGDYGYTF; length: 13; V: TRBV10-3; size: NA; J: TRBJ1-2; D: NA
DNA: TGTGCCAGCAGTTCCCCTCTGGCTAGCGGTCTCTCCTACGAGCAGTACTTC; CDR3: CASSSPLASGLSYEQYF; length: 17; V: TRBV28; size: NA; J: TRBJ2-7; D: TRBD2
DNA: TGTGCCAGCAGCTTCACGGCGGGAGGTGGGGCCAACGTCCTGACTTTC; CDR3: CASSFTAGGGANVLTF; length: 16; V: TRBV11-1; size: NA; J: TRBJ2-6; D: TRBD2
DNA: TGCGCCAGCAGCCGGACAACCAGGGACACAAACACCGGGGAGCTGTTTTTT; CDR3: CASSRTTRDTNTGELFF; length: 17; V: TRBV4-3; size: NA; J: TRBJ2-2; D: NA
DNA: TGCGCCAGCAGCTCGGGACAGGGAGGGCAGGCTAATGAAAAACTGTTTTTT; CDR3: CASSSGQGGQANEKLFF; length: 17; V: TRBV5-1; size: NA; J: TRBJ1-4; D: TRBD1
DNA: TGTGCCAGCAGCCGGGACAGGGGAAGCTACACCTTC; CDR3: CASSRDRGSYTF; length: 12; V: TRBV6-2/TRBV6-3; size: NA; J: TRBJ1-2; D: TRBD1
DNA: TGCGCCAGCAGCTCTAGCGGGAGTTCTCCAGATACGCAGTATTTT; CDR3: CASSSSGSSPDTQYF; length: 15; V: TRBV10-1; size: NA; J: TRBJ2-3; D: TRBD2
DNA: TGTGCCAGCAGTGAAGCGCTAGGGGGGGCCGGCACAGATACGCAGTATTTT; CDR3: CASSEALGGAGTDTQYF; length: 17; V: TRBV6-1; size: few; J: TRBJ2-3; D: NA
DNA: TGTGCCAGTAGTCGATGGCTAACAGGGAAGAACACTGAAGCTTTCTTT; CDR3: CASSRWLTGKNTEAFF; length: 16; V: TRBV19; size: NA; J: TRBJ1-1; D: NA
DNA: TGTGCCAGCAGTTTATCCGGGGGGATGAACACTGAAGCTTTCTTT; CDR3: CASSLSGGMNTEAFF; length: 15; V: TRBV28; size: NA; J: TRBJ1-1; D: NA
DNA: TGTGCCAGCAGCATAAGCAGGGGGTTCACAGATACGCAGTATTTT; CDR3: CASSISRGFTDTQYF; length: 15; V: TRBV7-2; size: NA; J: TRBJ2-3; D: TRBD1
DNA: TGTGCCAGTGGGGTGACAGGGGGCTTCGGATATGGCTACACCTTC; CDR3: CASGVTGGFGYGYTF; length: 15; V: TRBV19; size: NA; J: TRBJ1-2; D: TRBD1
DNA: TGTGCCAGCAGTTTGCGTCTGGGGGGAGGGAACTACGAGCAGTACTTC; CDR3: CASSLRLGGGNYEQYF; length: 16; V: TRBV28; size: NA; J: TRBJ2-7; D: TRBD2
DNA: TGCGCCAGCAGCTTGGCTCCGTCTGCGGAGGATACGCAGTATTTT; CDR3: CASSLAPSAEDTQYF; length: 15; V: TRBV5-1; size: NA; J: TRBJ2-3; D: NA
DNA: TGTGCCGCGGGGGGAGGGGGCGGTCAGCCCCAGCATTTT; CDR3: CAAGGGGGQPQHF; length: 13; V: TRBV30; size: NA; J: TRBJ1-5; D: TRBD1
DNA: TGTGCCAGCCGTGGCGGGACAGTAAACTATGGCTACACCTTC; CDR3: CASRGGTVNYGYTF; length: 14; V: TRBV27; size: once; J: TRBJ1-2; D: TRBD1
DNA: TGTGCCAGCAGCGTAGGCGAGGGCGGGGAGCTGTTTTTT; CDR3: CASSVGEGGELFF; length: 13; V: TRBV9; size: NA; J: TRBJ2-2; D: NA